This T cell receptor beta chain was obtained from a study of blood T cell repertoires in COVID-19. The data were produced by immunoSEQ multiplex PCR, yet TCRdb's version contains in-frame clones alone and is incomplete. Among around 61,000 clones, about nine tenths were seen once, and the ten largest hold approximately 3%. The trim removed 7 bases at V and 1 base at J, leaving 5 bases unmatched. The CDR3 covers 16 residues. CDR1 and CDR2 (germline): MRHNA, SNTAGT. The genes are TRBV6-4 and TRBJ2-2; 11 positions match TRBD2. This receptor was obtained from a man aged 45-65 years with active COVID-19. Sequences were obtained from peripheral blood. CDR3 in DNA: TGTGCCAGCAAGGGGCTAGCGGGAGGGAACACCGGGGAGCTGTTTTTT. Translating it yields CASKGLAGGNTGELFF.